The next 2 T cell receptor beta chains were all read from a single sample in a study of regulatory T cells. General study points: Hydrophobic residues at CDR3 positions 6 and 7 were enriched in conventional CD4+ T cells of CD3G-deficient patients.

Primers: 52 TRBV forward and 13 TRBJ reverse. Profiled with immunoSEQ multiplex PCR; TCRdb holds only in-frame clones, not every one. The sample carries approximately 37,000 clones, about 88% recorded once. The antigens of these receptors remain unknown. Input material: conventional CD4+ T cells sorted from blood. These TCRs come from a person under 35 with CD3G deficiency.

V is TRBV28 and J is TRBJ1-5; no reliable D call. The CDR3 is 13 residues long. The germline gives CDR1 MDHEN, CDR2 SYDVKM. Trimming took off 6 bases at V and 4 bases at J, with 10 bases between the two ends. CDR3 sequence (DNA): TGTGCCAGCAGGGGTGGGGTTAATCAGCCCCAGCATTTT. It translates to CASRGGVNQPQHF.

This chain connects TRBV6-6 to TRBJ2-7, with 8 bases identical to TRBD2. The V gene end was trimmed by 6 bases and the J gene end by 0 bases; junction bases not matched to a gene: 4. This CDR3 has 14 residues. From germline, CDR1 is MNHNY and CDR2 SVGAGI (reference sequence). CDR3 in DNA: TGTGCCAGCAGGAAGCGGGGGCCCTCCTACGAGCAGTACTTC. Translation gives CASRKRGPSYEQYF.